These T cell receptor beta chains were read from a single sample in a study of blood T cell repertoires in COVID-19. Only in-frame clones appear in the TCRdb table, and some are missing; sequencing was by immunoSEQ multiplex PCR. The repertoire holds roughly 100,000 clones, more than 80% seen once, with around 15% in the top ten. The sample comprised peripheral blood. These receptors all stem from a woman between 55 and 75 years old with acute or convalescent COVID-19. The CDR3 runs from the conserved cysteine through the conserved F or W. D genes are given only for firm matches. For some rows the clone size is stated as once, few or many, or as a class when expanded; others skip it.

V	size	J	D	DNA	CDR3
TRBV5-1	NA	TRBJ2-3	TRBD2	TGCGCCAGCAGCCGGACTAGCGGGACCACAGATACGCAGTATTTT	CASSRTSGTTDTQYF
TRBV19	NA	TRBJ1-4	NA	TGTGCCAGCCACCGGACAGCCCGGAATGAAAAACTGTTTTTT	CASHRTARNEKLFF
TRBV28	NA	TRBJ1-1	TRBD1	TGTGCCAGCAGTTTTGCAGGGGGGCGTGCTGAAGCTTTCTTT	CASSFAGGRAEAFF
TRBV3-1/TRBV3-2	NA	TRBJ2-2	NA	TGTGCCAGCAGCCAAGGTTGGCAAGCGGGCGGGGAGCTGTTTTTT	CASSQGWQAGGELFF
TRBV5-4	NA	TRBJ2-2	TRBD2	TGTGCCAGCAGCTTGGATGAGACTAGCCCCGGGGAGCTGTTTTTT	CASSLDETSPGELFF
TRBV6-5	NA	TRBJ2-5	NA	TGTGCCAGCAAACAGACAGGCGTACAGACCCAGTACTTC	CASKQTGVQTQYF
TRBV14	NA	TRBJ1-1	NA	TGTGCCAGCAGGAGACACCCGAACACTGAAGCTTTCTTT	CASRRHPNTEAFF
TRBV19	NA	TRBJ2-1	TRBD2	TGTGCCAGTAGGACGAGCGGGGGGGCCGCGAATGAGCAGTTCTTC	CASRTSGGAANEQFF
TRBV10-3	NA	TRBJ1-1	NA	TGTGCCATCAGCTACCAGGGGCAAACTGAAGCTTTCTTT	CAISYQGQTEAFF
TRBV6-5	NA	TRBJ1-5	NA	TGTGCCAGCTCGGGGGAGAATAATCAGCCCCAGCATTTT	CASSGENNQPQHF
TRBV19	NA	TRBJ1-5	TRBD1	TGTGCCAGTGGCGGACAGGGCGGCGGCAATCAGCCCCAGCATTTT	CASGGQGGGNQPQHF
TRBV6-4	NA	TRBJ2-2	TRBD2	TGTGCCAGCAGCCCTCAGCCGGGACTAGCGGGGGCCGGGGAGCTGTTTTTT	CASSPQPGLAGAGELFF
TRBV25-1	NA	TRBJ2-1	TRBD2	TGTGCCAGCAGTGTAACGGGAGGTCCCTACAATGAGCAGTTCTTC	CASSVTGGPYNEQFF
TRBV6-5	NA	TRBJ1-2	NA	TGTGCCAGCAGTTACGTCTCCTTAGGAGGAGGCTACACCTTC	CASSYVSLGGGYTF
TRBV27	once	TRBJ1-1	NA	TGTGCCAGCAGTCGAAATGGCCACACTGAAGCTTTCTTT	CASSRNGHTEAFF
TRBV5-1	NA	TRBJ2-1	NA	TGCGCCAGCAGCTTAGACACCGTCAATGAGCAGTTCTTC	CASSLDTVNEQFF
TRBV5-1	NA	TRBJ2-5	TRBD1	TGCGCCAGCAGCCTCGACAGGGGGGAGACCCAGTACTTC	CASSLDRGETQYF
TRBV28	NA	TRBJ1-1	NA	TGTGCCAGCAGTTTATCGGGGGTACCTGGAACTGAAGCTTTCTTT	CASSLSGVPGTEAFF
TRBV29-1	NA	TRBJ1-5	TRBD1	TGCAGCGTTGGGACAGGCGGCAATCAGCCCCAGCATTTT	CSVGTGGNQPQHF
TRBV6-5	once	TRBJ1-5	TRBD1	TGTGCCAGCACCGTAGACAGGGGGCTCGGGCAGCCCCAGCATTTT	CASTVDRGLGQPQHF
TRBV7-8	NA	TRBJ1-2	NA	TGTGCCAGCAGCTTAGGTCCCCGGGGAGGCTACACCTTC	CASSLGPRGGYTF
TRBV30	NA	TRBJ1-5	TRBD1	TGTGCCTGGAGCCCAGGGGGTCCCCCAGAGCCCCAGCATTTT	CAWSPGGPPEPQHF
TRBV20-1	NA	TRBJ2-1	NA	TGCAGTGCTCTGCGGAATGAGCAGTTCTTC	CSALRNEQFF
TRBV24-1	many	TRBJ1-1	TRBD1	TGTGCCACCAGAAGCGGGGGACAGGGCACTGAAGCTTTCTTT	CATRSGGQGTEAFF